These 13 T cell receptor beta chains were all obtained from the same sample, sequenced in a study of T cell responses to AZD1222 COVID-19 vaccine. Here immunoSEQ multiplex PCR was the method, and the copy in TCRdb shows in-frame clones only, minus some. This table has about 59,000 clones, roughly 84% appearing once. The sample consisted of peripheral blood, taken on day 0 of AZD1222 vaccination. The source of these receptors is an adult in good health.

The chain carries TRBV18 and TRBJ2-1; D possibly corresponds to TRBD1 (5 bases). Germline V lookup: CDR1 KGHSH, CDR2 LQKENI. V was clipped by 4 bases and J by 0 bases, with 13 bases between them. The CDR3 totals 16 residues. The CDR3 region has the DNA TGTGCCAGCTCACAAGTCCGACAGAGCTCCTACAATGAGCAGTTCTTC. Its translation: CASSQVRQSSYNEQFF.

The V and J genes are TRBV4-1 and TRBJ1-1; TRBD1 might be the D (5 bases). V lost 0 bases and J 2 bases, leaving 10 bases between the germline ends. This CDR3 has 15 amino acids. Germline CDR1 reads MGHRA; CDR2 reads YSYEKL. The CDR3 protein is CASSQEFGHNTEAFF. DNA of the CDR3: TGCGCCAGCAGCCAAGAATTCGGACACAACACTGAAGCTTTCTTT.

This chain joins TRBV5-1 and TRBJ2-3; 15 bases match TRBD2. V trimming: 3 bases; J trimming: 5 bases; junction bases outside the gene matches: 4. Germline V gene lookup returns CDR1 SGHRS and CDR2 YFSETQ. The CDR3 consists of 16 residues. The CDR3 sequence: CASSSGTSGGKDTQYF. The CDR3 coding sequence is TGCGCCAGCAGCTCCGGGACTAGCGGGGGGAAAGATACGCAGTATTTT.

The J gene is TRBJ1-2, the V gene TRBV10-3; TRBD1 matches at 7 bases. Looked up from germline, CDR1 is ENHRY and CDR2 is SYGVKD. With 6 bases clipped from V and 3 bases from J, the junction kept 7 bases outside the gene matches. The CDR3 covers 14 residues. The CDR3 protein is CAISVTGEDYGYTF. Here the CDR3 DNA reads TGTGCCATCAGCGTCACAGGGGAGGACTATGGCTACACCTTC.

The V and J genes are TRBV6-2 or TRBV6-3 and TRBJ1-2, with D perhaps matching TRBD1 (6 bases). CDR1 MNHEY and CDR2 SVGEGT come from the germline V gene. This CDR3 has 15 residues. The V end lost 5 bases, the J end lost 0 bases, and 13 bases lay between the germline ends. The CDR3 protein is CASSLPGTTNYGYTF. CDR3 bases: TGTGCCAGCAGTCTCCCAGGGACAACTAACTATGGCTACACCTTC.

V is TRBV4-1 and J is TRBJ1-1, with a weak D call TRBD1 (6 bases). The germline V gene encodes CDR1 MGHRA and CDR2 YSYEKL. V was trimmed by 4 bases and J by 6 bases, leaving 15 bases between them. This CDR3 is built from 14 residues. Here the CDR3 reads CASSLAGRGAEAFF. The CDR3 DNA is TGCGCCAGCAGCCTTGCGGGGAGGGGGGCTGAAGCTTTCTTT.

The genes are TRBV9 and TRBJ1-3, with no clear D. V was clipped by 3 bases and J by 2 bases, with 18 bases between them. There are 17 residues in the CDR3. CDR1 is SGDLS, CDR2 YYNGEE, per germline. The DNA for the CDR3 is TGTGCCAGCAGCGGACCTGAGGCAGGAACGGCTGGAAACACCATATATTTT. Translating gives CASSGPEAGTAGNTIYF.

This chain connects TRBV29-1 to TRBJ1-2; TRBD1 is a possible D gene (6 bases). This CDR3 comprises 14 residues. Germline CDR1 SQVTM, CDR2 ANQGSEA. V was clipped by 3 bases and J by 4 bases, with 15 bases between them. This chain's CDR3 is CSVDLLGGAYGYTF. The CDR3, as DNA: TGCAGCGTTGACCTCTTGGGGGGGGCCTATGGCTACACCTTC.

The chain joins TRBV7-2 to TRBJ2-7, with D perhaps matching TRBD2 (6 bases). The CDR3 contains 14 residues. V dropped 0 bases and J dropped 9 bases, with 15 bases sitting between them. Germline assignment: CDR1 SGHTA and CDR2 FQGNSA. In DNA, the CDR3 is TGTGCCAGCAGCTTAGCGGGTGGGGACTCAGGGCAGTACTTC. This encodes CASSLAGGDSGQYF.

This clone showed up just once. The genes are TRBV3-1 (or the pseudogene TRBV3-2) and TRBJ2-7, with D tentatively TRBD2 (6 bases). V was pared by 0 bases and J by 2 bases, with 14 bases between. CDR1 and CDR2 (germline): LGHDT, YNNKEL (reference sequence). The CDR3 is made up of 16 amino acids. The CDR3 loop is CASSQDIAGLTYEQYF. The CDR3 DNA reads TGTGCCAGCAGCCAAGATATCGCGGGGCTAACCTACGAGCAGTACTTC.

The rearrangement joins TRBV28 to TRBJ1-4; D is undetermined. This CDR3 is built from 15 residues. Between the trimmed V and J ends, which lost 4 bases and 5 bases, there was a span of 14 bases. Germline V CDR1 and CDR2: MDHEN, SYDVKM. The CDR3 DNA is TGTGCCAGCAGTTCGTCGGGAGTCGCGAATGAAAAACTGTTTTTT. Translated: CASSSSGVANEKLFF.

The genes are TRBV2 and TRBJ2-3; 7 bases line up with TRBD1. Germline values: CDR1 SNHLY, CDR2 FYNNEI. Trimming at V came to 6 bases and at J to 1 base, leaving 7 bases not matched to a gene. This CDR3 has 15 amino acids. The CDR3 nucleotides read TGTGCCAGCAGACAACGACAGGGACGCACAGATACGCAGTATTTT. Translated: CASRQRQGRTDTQYF. The full variable domain, in which reference TRBV2 and TRBJ2-3 provide the parts outside the CDR3, is EPEVTQTPSHQVTQMGQEVILRCVPISNHLYFYWYRQILGQKVEFLVSFYNNEISEKSEIFDDQFSVERPDGSNFTLKIRSTKLEDSAMYFCASRQRQGRTDTQYFGPGTRLTVL.

In its sample, this clone was seen a few times. The chain uses TRBV10-3 and TRBJ2-3; D is perhaps TRBD1 (5 bases). The V gene's germline CDR1 is ENHRY and CDR2 SYGVKD. V was pared by 2 bases and J by 0 bases, with 15 bases between. There are 17 residues in the CDR3. The CDR3 nucleotides are TGTGCCATCAGTGAGGGGCGACAGTCCTTTAGCACAGATACGCAGTATTTT. It specifies CAISEGRQSFSTDTQYF.